This TCR beta chain was recovered during a study of T cell clusters in autoimmune cytopenias. Study in general: Per sample, median TRB depth was approximately 52,000 reads, yielding a median roughly 2,200 distinct clonotypes.

Multiplex touch-down PCR amplified TRB using TRB-A and TRB-B pools in one tube. From the multiplex PCR reads, TCRdb lists one entry per CDR3 protein and no DNA. Recorded for this sample: more than 3,000 distinct CDR3 sequences. This clonotype shows up as medium-sized by frequency. TRB amplification used 250 ng of peripheral blood genomic DNA. The CDR3 is 12 residues long. CDR1 and CDR2 from the germline V gene are DFQATT and SNEGSKA (reference sequence). These data are also associated with another study on T cell repertoires in aging, cancer and after chemotherapy. From that second work: Healthy donor repertoires were recorded over several months to years and showed clear clonal overlap. Across the chemotherapy interval, each cancer cohort showed higher median generation probability, suggesting thymic rebound.

Source material: peripheral blood. The chain recombines TRBV20-1 with TRBJ2-1; TCRdb returns TRBD1, unconfirmable since there is no DNA. This receptor was obtained from a human donor in good health. CDR3 loop: CSAVQGYNEQFF.